A selection of T cell receptor beta chains follows, all from one sample in a study of neoadjuvant nivolumab and ipilimumab in lung cancer. TCRdb's copy holds only in-frame clones and misses some; the assay was immunoSEQ multiplex PCR. The sample yields about 10,000 clones, 65% to 85% seen once. The source material was peripheral blood, sampled before neoadjuvant nivolumab, alone or with ipilimumab. Receptor source: an adult with non-small cell lung cancer. CDR3s include the opening cysteine and the closing phenylalanine or tryptophan. Each record gives: D gene, clone size, J gene, V gene, CDR3 protein, CDR3 DNA. A D gene is named only where the DNA matches it firmly. Clone sizes are given selectively: once, few, many, or a class where the clone is expanded.

D: TRBD1; size: -; J: TRBJ1-2; V: TRBV15; CDR3: CATSRAGGGYTF; DNA: TGTGCCACCAGCAGAGCAGGGGGTGGCTACACCTTC
D: TRBD2; size: -; J: TRBJ2-1; V: TRBV2; CDR3: CASSVRERNEQFF; DNA: TGTGCCAGCAGTGTGCGGGAGCGCAATGAGCAGTTCTTC
D: -; size: -; J: TRBJ2-1; V: TRBV14; CDR3: CASSRRFIGEQFF; DNA: TGTGCCAGCAGCCGGAGGTTTATAGGTGAGCAGTTCTTC
D: TRBD1; size: -; J: TRBJ1-1; V: TRBV9; CDR3: CASSADRGNTEAFF; DNA: TGTGCCAGCAGCGCCGACAGGGGGAACACTGAAGCTTTCTTT
D: -; size: -; J: TRBJ1-4; V: TRBV9; CDR3: CASSAGTRGEKLFF; DNA: TGTGCCAGCAGCGCCGGGACCCGAGGGGAAAAACTGTTTTTT
D: -; size: few; J: TRBJ1-3; V: TRBV5-1; CDR3: CASSRGDRRDTIYF; DNA: TGCGCCAGCAGCCGTGGAGACAGACGAGACACCATATATTTT
D: -; size: -; J: TRBJ2-3; V: TRBV27; CDR3: CASSMADTQYF; DNA: TGTGCCAGCAGTATGGCAGATACGCAGTATTTT
D: -; size: -; J: TRBJ2-5; V: TRBV19; CDR3: CASSIVGHRRETQYF; DNA: TGTGCCAGTAGTATAGTGGGCCACCGTCGGGAGACCCAGTACTTC
D: TRBD1; size: -; J: TRBJ1-4; V: TRBV5-1; CDR3: CASSLGQGATNEKLFF; DNA: TGCGCCAGCAGCTTGGGACAGGGGGCGACTAATGAAAAACTGTTTTTT
D: TRBD1; size: -; J: TRBJ1-2; V: TRBV6-5; CDR3: CASSRIDRALGYTF; DNA: TGTGCCAGCAGCCGCATAGACAGGGCTTTAGGCTACACCTTC
D: TRBD1; size: -; J: TRBJ1-1; V: TRBV25-1; CDR3: CASGGQGRGHTEAFF; DNA: TGTGCCAGCGGGGGACAGGGGCGGGGACACACTGAAGCTTTCTTT
D: -; size: -; J: TRBJ1-1; V: TRBV18; CDR3: CASSPAGEAFF; DNA: TGTGCCAGCTCACCAGCCGGGGAAGCTTTCTTT
D: TRBD2; size: -; J: TRBJ2-2; V: TRBV7-8; CDR3: CASSLAGTSVGELFF; DNA: TGTGCCAGCAGCTTAGCAGGGACTAGCGTCGGGGAGCTGTTTTTT
D: -; size: few; J: TRBJ1-1; V: TRBV15; CDR3: CATSRPRNERTEAFF; DNA: TGTGCCACCAGCAGACCGAGGAATGAACGGACTGAAGCTTTCTTT
D: TRBD2; size: -; J: TRBJ2-3; V: TRBV7-2; CDR3: CASSLRLTSGYSTDTQYF; DNA: TGTGCCAGCAGCTTAAGACTGACTAGCGGATATTCCACAGATACGCAGTATTTT
D: TRBD1; size: -; J: TRBJ1-6; V: TRBV18; CDR3: CASSEQQGHSPLHF; DNA: TGTGCCAGCTCGGAGCAACAGGGGCATTCACCCCTCCACTTT
D: -; size: -; J: TRBJ1-4; V: TRBV28; CDR3: CASSLISNEKLFF; DNA: TGTGCCAGCAGTTTAATCTCTAATGAAAAACTGTTTTTT